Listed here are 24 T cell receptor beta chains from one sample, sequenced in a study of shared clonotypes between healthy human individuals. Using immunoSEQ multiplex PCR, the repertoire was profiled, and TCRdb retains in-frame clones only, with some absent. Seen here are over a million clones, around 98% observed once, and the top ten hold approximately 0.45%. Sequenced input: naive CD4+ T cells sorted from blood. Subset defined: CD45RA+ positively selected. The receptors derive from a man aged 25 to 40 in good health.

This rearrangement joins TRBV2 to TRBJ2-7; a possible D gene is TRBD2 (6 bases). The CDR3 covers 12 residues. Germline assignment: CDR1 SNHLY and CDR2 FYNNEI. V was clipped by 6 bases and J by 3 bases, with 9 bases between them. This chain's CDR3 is CASRGSGYEQYF. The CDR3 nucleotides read TGTGCCAGCAGGGGTAGCGGCTACGAGCAGTACTTC.

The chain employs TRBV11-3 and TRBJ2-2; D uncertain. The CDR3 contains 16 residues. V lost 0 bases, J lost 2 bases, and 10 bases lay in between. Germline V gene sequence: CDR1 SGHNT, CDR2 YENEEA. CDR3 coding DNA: TGTGCCAGCAGCTTAGATCAACAGCTCAACACCGGGGAGCTGTTTTTT. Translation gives CASSLDQQLNTGELFF.

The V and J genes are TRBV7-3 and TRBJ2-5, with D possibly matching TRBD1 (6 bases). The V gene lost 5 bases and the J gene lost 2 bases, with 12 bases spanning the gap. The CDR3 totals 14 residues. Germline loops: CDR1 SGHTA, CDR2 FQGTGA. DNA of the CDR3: TGTGCCAGCAGCCCCACAGGGCTTCAAGAGACCCAGTACTTC. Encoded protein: CASSPTGLQETQYF.

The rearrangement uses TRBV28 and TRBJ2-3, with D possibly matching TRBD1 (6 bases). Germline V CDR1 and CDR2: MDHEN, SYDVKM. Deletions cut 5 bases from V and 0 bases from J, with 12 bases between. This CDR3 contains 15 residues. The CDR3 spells CASSQYRDSTDTQYF. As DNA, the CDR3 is TGTGCCAGCAGTCAGTACAGGGACAGCACAGATACGCAGTATTTT.

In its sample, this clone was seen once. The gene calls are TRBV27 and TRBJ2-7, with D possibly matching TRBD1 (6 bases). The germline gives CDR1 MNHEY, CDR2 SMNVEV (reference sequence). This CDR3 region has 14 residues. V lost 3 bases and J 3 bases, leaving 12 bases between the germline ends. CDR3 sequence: CASSLQGRNYEQYF. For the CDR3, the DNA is TGTGCCAGCAGTTTGCAGGGGCGAAACTACGAGCAGTACTTC.

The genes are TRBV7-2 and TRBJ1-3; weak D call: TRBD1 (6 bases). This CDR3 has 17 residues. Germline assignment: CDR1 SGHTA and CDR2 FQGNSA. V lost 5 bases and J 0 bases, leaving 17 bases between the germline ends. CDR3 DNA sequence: TGTGCCAGCAGCAGGAGATCCAGGGGTTCCTCTGGAAACACCATATATTTT. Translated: CASSRRSRGSSGNTIYF. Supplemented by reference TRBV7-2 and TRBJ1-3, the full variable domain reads GAGVSQSPSNKVTEKGKDVELRCDPISGHTALYWYRQSLGQGLEFLIYFQGNSAPDKSGLPSDRFSAERTGGSVSTLTIQRTQQEDSAVYLCASSRRSRGSSGNTIYFGEGSWLTVV.

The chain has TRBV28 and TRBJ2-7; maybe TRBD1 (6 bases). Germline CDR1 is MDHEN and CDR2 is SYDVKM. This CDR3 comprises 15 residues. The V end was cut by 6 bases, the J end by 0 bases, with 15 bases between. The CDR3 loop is CASRTTGLSSYEQYF. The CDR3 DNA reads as TGTGCCAGCAGGACAACAGGGTTGAGCTCCTACGAGCAGTACTTC. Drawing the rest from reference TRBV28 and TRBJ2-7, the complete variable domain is DVKVTQSSRYLVKRTGEKVFLECVQDMDHENMFWYRQDPGLGLRLIYFSYDVKMKEKGDIPEGYSVSREKKERFSLILESASTNQTSMYLCASRTTGLSSYEQYFGPGTRLTVT.

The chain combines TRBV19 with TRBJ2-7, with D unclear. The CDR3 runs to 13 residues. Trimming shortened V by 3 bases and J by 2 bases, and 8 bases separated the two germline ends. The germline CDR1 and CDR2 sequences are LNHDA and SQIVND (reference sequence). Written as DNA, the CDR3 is TGTGCCAGTAGTATCAGAGAAACCTACGAGCAGTACTTC. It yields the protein CASSIRETYEQYF. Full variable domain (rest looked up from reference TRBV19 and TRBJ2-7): DGGITQSPKYLFRKEGQNVTLSCEQNLNHDAMYWYRQDPGQGLRLIYYSQIVNDFQKGDIAEGYSVSREKKESFPLTVTSAQKNPTAFYLCASSIRETYEQYFGPGTRLTVT.

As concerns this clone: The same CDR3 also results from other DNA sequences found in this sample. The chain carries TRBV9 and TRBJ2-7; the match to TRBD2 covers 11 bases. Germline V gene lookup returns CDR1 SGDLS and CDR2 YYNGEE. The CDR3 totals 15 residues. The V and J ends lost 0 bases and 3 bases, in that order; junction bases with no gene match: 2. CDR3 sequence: CASSVAGTSGYEQYF. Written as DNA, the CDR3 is TGTGCCAGCAGCGTAGCCGGGACTAGCGGCTACGAGCAGTACTTC. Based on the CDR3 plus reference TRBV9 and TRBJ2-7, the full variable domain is DSGVTQTPKHLITATGQRVTLRCSPRSGDLSVYWYQQSLDQGLQFLIQYYNGEERAKGNILERFSAQQFPDLHSELNLSSLELGDSALYFCASSVAGTSGYEQYFGPGTRLTVT.

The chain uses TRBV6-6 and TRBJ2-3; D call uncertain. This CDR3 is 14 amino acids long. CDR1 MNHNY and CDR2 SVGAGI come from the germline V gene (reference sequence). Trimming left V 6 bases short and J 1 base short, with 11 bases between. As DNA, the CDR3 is TGTGCCAGCAGCTCCCCAAAGGGCACAGATACGCAGTATTTT. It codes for CASSSPKGTDTQYF.

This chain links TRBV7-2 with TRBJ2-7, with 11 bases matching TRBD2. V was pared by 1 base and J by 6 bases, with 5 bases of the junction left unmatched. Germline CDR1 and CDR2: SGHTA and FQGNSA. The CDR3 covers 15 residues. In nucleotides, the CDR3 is TGTGCCAGCAGCTTAGGTAGCGGGAGGGCCGCCGAGCAGTACTTC. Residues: CASSLGSGRAAEQYF.

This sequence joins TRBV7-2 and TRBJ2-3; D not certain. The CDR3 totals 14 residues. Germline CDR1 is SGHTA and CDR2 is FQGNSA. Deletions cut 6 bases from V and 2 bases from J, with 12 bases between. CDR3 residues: CASREGPSTDTQYF. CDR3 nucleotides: TGTGCCAGCAGAGAAGGGCCCTCCACAGATACGCAGTATTTT.

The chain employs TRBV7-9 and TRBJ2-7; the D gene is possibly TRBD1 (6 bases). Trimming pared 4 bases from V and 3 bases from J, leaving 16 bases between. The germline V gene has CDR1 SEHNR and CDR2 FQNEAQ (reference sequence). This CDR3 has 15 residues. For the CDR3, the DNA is TGTGCCAGCAGCTCTCGGGGACCAGGGGACTACGAGCAGTACTTC. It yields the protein CASSSRGPGDYEQYF.

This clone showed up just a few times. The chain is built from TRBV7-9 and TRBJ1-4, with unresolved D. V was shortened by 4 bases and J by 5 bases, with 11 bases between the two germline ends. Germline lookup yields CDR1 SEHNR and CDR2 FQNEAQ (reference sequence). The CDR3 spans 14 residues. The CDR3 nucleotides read TGTGCCAGCAGCTCTGCACTAATCAATGAAAAACTGTTTTTT. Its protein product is CASSSALINEKLFF.

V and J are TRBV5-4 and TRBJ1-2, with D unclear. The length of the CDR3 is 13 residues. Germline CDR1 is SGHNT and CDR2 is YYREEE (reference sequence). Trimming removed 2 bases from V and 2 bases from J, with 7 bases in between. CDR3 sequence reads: CASSFFSNYGYTF. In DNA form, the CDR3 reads TGTGCCAGCAGCTTTTTTTCAAACTATGGCTACACCTTC.

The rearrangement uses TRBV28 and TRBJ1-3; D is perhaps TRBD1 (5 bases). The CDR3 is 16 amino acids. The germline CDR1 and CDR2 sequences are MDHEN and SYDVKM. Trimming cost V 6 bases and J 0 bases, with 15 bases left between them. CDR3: CASSRVGRYSGNTIYF. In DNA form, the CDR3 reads TGTGCCAGCAGCAGGGTCGGAAGATACTCTGGAAACACCATATATTTT.

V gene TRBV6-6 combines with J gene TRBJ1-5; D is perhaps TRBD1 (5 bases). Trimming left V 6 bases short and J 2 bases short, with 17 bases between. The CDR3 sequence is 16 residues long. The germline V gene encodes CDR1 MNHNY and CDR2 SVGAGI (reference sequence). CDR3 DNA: TGTGCCAGCAGGACGGAGCAGGGTTTCGGCAATCAGCCCCAGCATTTT. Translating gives CASRTEQGFGNQPQHF.

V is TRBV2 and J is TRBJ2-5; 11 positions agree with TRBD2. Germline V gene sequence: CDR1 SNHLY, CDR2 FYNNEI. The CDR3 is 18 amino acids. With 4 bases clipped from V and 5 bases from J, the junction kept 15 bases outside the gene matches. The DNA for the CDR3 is TGTGCCAGCAGTGTGGGTAGCGGGAGGGCCTCCGAGGGGGAGACCCAGTACTTC. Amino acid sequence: CASSVGSGRASEGETQYF.

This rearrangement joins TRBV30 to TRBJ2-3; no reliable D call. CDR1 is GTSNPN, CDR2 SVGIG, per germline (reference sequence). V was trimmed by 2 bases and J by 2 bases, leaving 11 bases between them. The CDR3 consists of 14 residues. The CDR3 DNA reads TGTGCCTGGAGTAGGTTTTCGAACACAGATACGCAGTATTTT. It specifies CAWSRFSNTDTQYF.

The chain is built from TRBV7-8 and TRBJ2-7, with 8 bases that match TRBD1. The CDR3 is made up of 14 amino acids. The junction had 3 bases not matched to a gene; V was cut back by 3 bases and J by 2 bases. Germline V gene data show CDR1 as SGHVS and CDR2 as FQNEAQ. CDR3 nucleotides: TGTGCCAGCAGCTTGGGACAGGTACCCTACGAGCAGTACTTC. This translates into CASSLGQVPYEQYF.

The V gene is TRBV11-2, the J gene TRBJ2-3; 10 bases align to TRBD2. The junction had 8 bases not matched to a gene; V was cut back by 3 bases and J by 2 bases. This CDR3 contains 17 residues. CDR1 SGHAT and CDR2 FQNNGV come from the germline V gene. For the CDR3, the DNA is TGTGCCAGCAGCTTTTTTCGGACTAGCGGAAACACAGATACGCAGTATTTT. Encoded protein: CASSFFRTSGNTDTQYF. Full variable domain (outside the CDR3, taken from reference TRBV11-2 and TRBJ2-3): EAGVAQSPRYKIIEKRQSVAFWCNPISGHATLYWYQQILGQGPKLLIQFQNNGVVDDSQLPKDRFSAERLKGVDSTLKIQPAKLEDSAVYLCASSFFRTSGNTDTQYFGPGTRLTVL.

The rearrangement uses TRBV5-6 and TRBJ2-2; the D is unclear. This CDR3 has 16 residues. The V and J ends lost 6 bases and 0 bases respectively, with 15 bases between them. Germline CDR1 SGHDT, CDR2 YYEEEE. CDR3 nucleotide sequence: TGTGCCAGCACCCCGGTGTACCACGCGAACACCGGGGAGCTGTTTTTT. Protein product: CASTPVYHANTGELFF.

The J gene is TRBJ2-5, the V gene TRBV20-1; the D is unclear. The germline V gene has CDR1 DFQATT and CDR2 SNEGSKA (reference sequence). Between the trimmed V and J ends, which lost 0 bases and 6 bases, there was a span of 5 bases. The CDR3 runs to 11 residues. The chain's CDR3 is CSARDGKTQYF. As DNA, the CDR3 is TGCAGTGCTAGAGATGGGAAGACCCAGTACTTC.

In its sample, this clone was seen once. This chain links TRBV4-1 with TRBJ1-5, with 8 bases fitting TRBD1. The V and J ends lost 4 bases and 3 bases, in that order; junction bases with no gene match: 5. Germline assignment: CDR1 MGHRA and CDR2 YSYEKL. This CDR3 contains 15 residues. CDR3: CASSLNRGDNQPQHF. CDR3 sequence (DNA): TGCGCCAGCAGCCTAAACAGGGGGGACAATCAGCCCCAGCATTTT.